One and the same sample provided the 18 T cell receptor beta chains below, sequenced in a study of response to subunit inactivated influenza vaccine. TCRdb reprocessed the RT-PCR reads via MiXCR and lists one record per CDR3 protein. Among about half a million distinct CDR3 sequences listed, 6.5% to 8% were seen once. The starting material was PBMCs from blood, obtained less than 30 months after vaccination. All receptors derive from a man aged 50 to 69 who received an inactivated influenza vaccine.

This clonotype was seen many times. The genes are TRBV11-2 and TRBJ1-1, with D maybe TRBD1 (5 bases). The V gene lost 5 bases and the J gene lost 3 bases, with 19 bases spanning the gap. Germline-derived CDR1 and CDR2 are SGHAT and FQNNGV. The CDR3 is made up of 16 amino acids. The CDR3 nucleotides read TGTGCCAGCAGCCCACAGTGGGGCCTGGAGGACACTGAAGCTTTCTTT. It is translated as CASSPQWGLEDTEAFF.

J is TRBJ1-3 and V is TRBV11-2; a weak D match, TRBD1 (6 bases). Trimming cost V 5 bases and J 0 bases, with 14 bases left between them. CDR1 and CDR2 (germline): SGHAT, FQNNGV. The CDR3 contains 16 residues. The CDR3 sequence is CASSISPRGSGNTIYF. CDR3 DNA sequence: TGTGCCAGCAGCATATCACCCAGGGGCTCTGGAAACACCATATATTTT. Supplemented by reference TRBV11-2 and TRBJ1-3, the full variable domain reads EAGVAQSPRYKIIEKRQSVAFWCNPISGHATLYWYQQILGQGPKLLIQFQNNGVVDDSQLPKDRFSAERLKGVDSTLKIQPAKLEDSAVYLCASSISPRGSGNTIYFGEGSWLTVV.

This rearrangement joins TRBV20-1 to TRBJ1-2; the D is unclear. The length of the CDR3 is 15 residues. The V end lost 5 bases, the J end lost 0 bases, and 16 bases lay between the germline ends. CDR1 and CDR2 (germline): DFQATT, SNEGSKA (reference sequence). The CDR3 DNA is TGCAGTGCTTATCCCTTGGTCAACACTAACTATGGCTACACCTTC. Encoded protein: CSAYPLVNTNYGYTF.

This clonotype occurred many times. The chain recombines TRBV12-3 or TRBV12-4 with TRBJ1-1; no definite D call. CDR3 length: 14 residues. V was cut by 5 bases and J by 7 bases, with 17 bases left in between. DNA for the CDR3: TGTGCCAGCAGTCCCTATCCTAATGGCCTTGAAGCTTTCTTT. Protein product: CASSPYPNGLEAFF.

CDR3 coding DNA: TGTGCCAGCAGCGCCCGACAGAATTCTCAAGAGACCCAGTACTTC. As protein: CASSARQNSQETQYF. This chain links TRBV9 with TRBJ2-5, with D perhaps TRBD1 (5 bases). Germline V CDR1 and CDR2: SGDLS, YYNGEE. The CDR3 contains 15 residues. V shed 3 bases and J shed 2 bases, with 14 bases lying between them.

The chain couples TRBV28 to TRBJ2-1; D is possibly TRBD1 (5 bases). Trimming stripped 7 bases from V and 0 bases from J, with 10 bases between. The germline V gene encodes CDR1 MDHEN and CDR2 SYDVKM. This CDR3 contains 14 residues. CDR3 DNA: TGTGCCAGCAATATCAGGGCCTCCTACAATGAGCAGTTCTTC. It translates to CASNIRASYNEQFF.

There are a few counts of this clonotype. This chain connects TRBV5-1 to TRBJ2-1, with 7 bases matching TRBD1. The CDR3 has 14 residues. The ends lost 4 bases at V and 8 bases at J; junction bases unmatched: 9. Germline lookup yields CDR1 SGHRS and CDR2 YFSETQ. Written as DNA, the CDR3 is TGCGCCAGCAGCCGCCGACAGGGTTGGGATGAGCAGTTCTTC. This gives the protein CASSRRQGWDEQFF.

On this clonotype: The junction departs from the called germline gene at one end, perhaps through a read error. The chain has TRBV6-2 or TRBV6-3 and TRBJ2-2; TRBD2 is a possible D gene (5 bases). The CDR3 covers 15 residues. Germline CDR1 is MNHEY and CDR2 is SVGEGT. The DNA for the CDR3 is TGTGCCGGCAGCCCCGGTAGCGCGAACACCGGGGAGCTGTTTTTT. Translation gives CAGSPGSANTGELFF.

V gene TRBV9 combines with J gene TRBJ2-1; perhaps TRBD2 as D (6 bases). The CDR3 spans 16 residues. The V gene's germline CDR1 is SGDLS and CDR2 YYNGEE. Trimming took off 5 bases at V and 3 bases at J, with 18 bases between the two ends. CDR3 DNA sequence: TGTGCCAGCAGTCGAGACTTAGCGGTGATCTACAATGAGCAGTTCTTC. This sequence encodes CASSRDLAVIYNEQFF.

V and J are TRBV29-1 and TRBJ2-2; D assignment may be TRBD1 or TRBD2 (5 bases each). This CDR3 is built from 14 residues. The V gene's germline CDR1 is SQVTM and CDR2 ANQGSEA. Trimming stripped 7 bases from V and 4 bases from J, with 16 bases between. CDR3 sequence: CSALGGSGTGELFF. The CDR3 coding sequence is TGCAGCGCCCTTGGGGGATCGGGCACCGGGGAGCTGTTTTTT.

The V call is TRBV12-3 or TRBV12-4, the J call TRBJ2-7; the match to TRBD2 covers 9 bases. CDR3 length: 15 residues. V shed 0 bases, J shed 6 bases, and the junction held 6 bases outside the gene matches. The chain's CDR3 is CASSLAGTSRSEQYF. The CDR3 DNA is TGTGCCAGCAGTTTAGCGGGGACTAGCCGCTCCGAGCAGTACTTC.

This chain links TRBV4-1 with TRBJ1-5; D is possibly TRBD1 (6 bases). The CDR3 covers 19 residues. Looked up from germline, CDR1 is MGHRA and CDR2 is YSYEKL. The V end was cut by 6 bases, the J end by 0 bases, with 24 bases between. The CDR3 region has the DNA TGCGCCAGCAGTTCTGAAACAGGGAGGGGGATTTATAGCAATCAGCCCCAGCATTTT. Translation gives CASSSETGRGIYSNQPQHF.

The gene calls are TRBV4-3 and TRBJ2-7, with D hard to call. V was pared by 0 bases and J by 2 bases, with 14 bases between. The CDR3 runs 16 residues. CDR1 and CDR2 from the germline V gene are LGHNA and YSLEER. CDR3 in DNA: TGCGCCAGCAGCCAAGACGCGGTAGCCACTCCCTACGAGCAGTACTTC. This sequence encodes CASSQDAVATPYEQYF.

The V gene is TRBV6-1, the J gene TRBJ2-7; D might be TRBD2 (5 bases). Germline V gives CDR1 MNHNS, CDR2 SASEGT. The CDR3 covers 14 residues. With 5 bases removed from V and 0 bases from J, the gap between germline ends came to 11 bases. CDR3 loop: CASSLRVGSYEQYF. CDR3 sequence (DNA): TGTGCCAGCAGTCTGCGGGTAGGCTCCTACGAGCAGTACTTC.

The V gene is TRBV18, the J gene TRBJ2-3; D is ambiguous. Germline V gene sequence: CDR1 KGHSH, CDR2 LQKENI. V was cut by 3 bases and J by 1 base, with 8 bases left in between. There are 14 residues in the CDR3. The CDR3, as DNA: TGTGCCAGCTCACCCTCCCCGGGCACAGATACGCAGTATTTT. It is translated as CASSPSPGTDTQYF.

This clonotype was counted only a few times. The chain links TRBV7-8 to TRBJ2-1; TRBD1 matches 9 bases. V trimming: 5 bases; J trimming: 8 bases; junction bases outside the gene matches: 10. Germline V lookup: CDR1 SGHVS, CDR2 FQNEAQ. The CDR3 contains 15 residues. The CDR3 nucleotides read TGTGCCAGCAGCCAGGACAGGGGAGGTTGGGATGAGCAGTTCTTC. This encodes CASSQDRGGWDEQFF.

The chain couples TRBV11-2 to TRBJ2-1; D is unresolved. Germline V gene lookup returns CDR1 SGHAT and CDR2 FQNNGV. The CDR3 spans 15 residues. Trimming removed 1 base at V and 5 bases at J, with 12 bases between. As DNA, the CDR3 is TGTGCCAGCAGCTTAGTTGCCGGGCCGGACAATGAGCAGTTCTTC. Protein sequence: CASSLVAGPDNEQFF.

This clonotype was counted many times. This rearrangement joins TRBV10-3 to TRBJ2-3, with TRBD1 as a possible D gene (5 bases). The ends were cut back, 11 bases at V and 1 base at J, with 7 bases in the middle. Germline lookup yields CDR1 ENHRY and CDR2 SYGVKD. The CDR3 has 11 amino acids. DNA for the CDR3: TGTGCCTCCAGGGGCACAGATACGCAGTATTTT. It yields the protein CASRGTDTQYF.